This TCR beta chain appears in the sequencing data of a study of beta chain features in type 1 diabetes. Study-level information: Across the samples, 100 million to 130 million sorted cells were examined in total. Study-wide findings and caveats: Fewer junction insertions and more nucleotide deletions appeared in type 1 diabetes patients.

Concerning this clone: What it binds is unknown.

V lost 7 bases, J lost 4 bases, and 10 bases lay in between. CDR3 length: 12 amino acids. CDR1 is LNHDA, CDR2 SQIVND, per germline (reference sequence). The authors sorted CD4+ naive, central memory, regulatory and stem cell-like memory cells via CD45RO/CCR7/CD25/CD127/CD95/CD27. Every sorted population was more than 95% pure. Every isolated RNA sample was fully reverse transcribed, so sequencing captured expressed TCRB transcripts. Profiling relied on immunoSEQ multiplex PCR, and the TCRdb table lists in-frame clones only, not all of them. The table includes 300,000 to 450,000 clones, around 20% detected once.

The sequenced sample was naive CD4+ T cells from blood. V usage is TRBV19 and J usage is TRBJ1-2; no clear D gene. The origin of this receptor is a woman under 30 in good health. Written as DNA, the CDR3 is TGTGCCAGTACTCCGGGAGTCTATGGCTACACCTTC. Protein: CASTPGVYGYTF.